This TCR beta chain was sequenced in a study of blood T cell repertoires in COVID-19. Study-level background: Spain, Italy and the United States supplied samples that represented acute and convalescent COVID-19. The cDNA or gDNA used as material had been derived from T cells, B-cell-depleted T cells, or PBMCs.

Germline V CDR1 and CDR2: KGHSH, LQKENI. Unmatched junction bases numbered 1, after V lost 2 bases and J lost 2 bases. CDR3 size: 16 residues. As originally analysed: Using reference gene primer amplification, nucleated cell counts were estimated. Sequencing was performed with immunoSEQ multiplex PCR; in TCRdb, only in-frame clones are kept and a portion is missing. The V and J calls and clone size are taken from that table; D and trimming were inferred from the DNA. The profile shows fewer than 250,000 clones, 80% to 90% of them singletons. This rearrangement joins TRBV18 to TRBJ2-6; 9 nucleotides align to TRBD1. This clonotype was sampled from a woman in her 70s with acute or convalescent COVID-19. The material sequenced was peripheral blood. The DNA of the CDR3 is TGTGCCAGCTCACCAGGGACAGGGACTGGGGCCAACGTCCTGACTTTC. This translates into CASSPGTGTGANVLTF.